This TCR beta chain was found in a study of T-cell reconstitution after alpha-beta-depleted transplantation in children. Preparation of the TCRbeta library was carried out with unique molecular identifiers. TCRdb reprocessed the PCR reads via MiXCR and lists one record per CDR3 protein. In the table there are nearly 400,000 distinct CDR3 sequences, just over 20% of which are singletons. The V segment lost 5 bases and the J segment 5 bases; nucleotides outside the gene matches: 8. This CDR3 has 14 residues. Germline V lookup: CDR1 DFQATT, CDR2 SNEGSKA (reference sequence). The sample holds a few counts of this clonotype.

The specimen was PBMCs from the stem cell graft donor, collected from the stem cell graft. The TCR was taken from a human donor who donated a stem cell graft to a child with acute myeloid leukemia. V is TRBV20-1 and J is TRBJ1-4; TRBD1 aligns across 7 bases. The CDR3 sequence: CSAPLTGLNEKLFF. The CDR3 nucleotides are TGCAGTGCTCCGCTGACAGGGCTCAATGAAAAACTGTTTTTT.